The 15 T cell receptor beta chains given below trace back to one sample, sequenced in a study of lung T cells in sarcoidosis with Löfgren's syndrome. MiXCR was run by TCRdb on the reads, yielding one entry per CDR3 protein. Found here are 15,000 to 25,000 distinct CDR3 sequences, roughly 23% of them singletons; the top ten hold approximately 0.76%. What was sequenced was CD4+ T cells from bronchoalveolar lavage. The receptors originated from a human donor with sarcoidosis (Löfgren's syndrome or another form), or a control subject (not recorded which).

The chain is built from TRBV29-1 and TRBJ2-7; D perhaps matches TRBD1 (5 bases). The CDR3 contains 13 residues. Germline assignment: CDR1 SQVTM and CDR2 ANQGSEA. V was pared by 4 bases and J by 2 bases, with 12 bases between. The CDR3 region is CSVATGTTYEQYF. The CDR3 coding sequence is TGCAGCGTTGCTACAGGTACAACCTACGAGCAGTACTTC.

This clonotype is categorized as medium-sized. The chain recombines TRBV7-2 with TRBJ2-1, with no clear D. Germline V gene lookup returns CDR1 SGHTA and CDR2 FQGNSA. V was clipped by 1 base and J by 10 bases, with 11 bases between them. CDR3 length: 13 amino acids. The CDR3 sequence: CASSLVAGPEQFF. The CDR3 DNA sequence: TGTGCCAGCAGCTTAGTGGCAGGCCCGGAGCAGTTCTTC.

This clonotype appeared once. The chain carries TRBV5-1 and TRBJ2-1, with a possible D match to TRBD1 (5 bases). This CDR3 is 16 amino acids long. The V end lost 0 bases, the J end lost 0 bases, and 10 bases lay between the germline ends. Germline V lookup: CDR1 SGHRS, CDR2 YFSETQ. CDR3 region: CASSLEQVSSYNEQFF. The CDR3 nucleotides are TGCGCCAGCAGCTTGGAACAGGTCAGCTCCTACAATGAGCAGTTCTTC.

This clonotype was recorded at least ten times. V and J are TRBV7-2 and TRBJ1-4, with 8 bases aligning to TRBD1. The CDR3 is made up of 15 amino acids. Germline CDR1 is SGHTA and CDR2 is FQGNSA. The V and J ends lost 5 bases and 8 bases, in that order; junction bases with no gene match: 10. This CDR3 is CASSTGQGREEKLFF. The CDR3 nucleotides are TGTGCCAGCAGCACCGGACAGGGACGAGAAGAAAAACTGTTTTTT.

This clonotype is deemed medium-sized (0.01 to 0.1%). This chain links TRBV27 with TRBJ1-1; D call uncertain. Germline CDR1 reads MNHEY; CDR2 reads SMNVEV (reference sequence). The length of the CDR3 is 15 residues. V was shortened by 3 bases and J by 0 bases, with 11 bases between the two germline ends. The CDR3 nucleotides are TGTGCCAGCAGTTTTCACAGTAACATGAACACTGAAGCTTTCTTT. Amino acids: CASSFHSNMNTEAFF.

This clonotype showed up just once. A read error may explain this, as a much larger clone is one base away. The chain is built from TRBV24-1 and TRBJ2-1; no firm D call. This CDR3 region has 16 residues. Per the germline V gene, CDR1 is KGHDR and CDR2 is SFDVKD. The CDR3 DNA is TGTGCCACCAGTGATCTCCCAGCCTTCTCCTGCAATGAGCAGTTCTTC. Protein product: CATSDLPAFSCNEQFF.

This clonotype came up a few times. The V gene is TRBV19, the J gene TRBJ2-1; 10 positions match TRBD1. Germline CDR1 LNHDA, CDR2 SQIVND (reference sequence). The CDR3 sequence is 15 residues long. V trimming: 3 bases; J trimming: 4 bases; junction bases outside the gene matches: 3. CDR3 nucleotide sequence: TGTGCCAGTAGTATCCGGGACAGGGGTTACAATGAGCAGTTCTTC. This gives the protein CASSIRDRGYNEQFF.

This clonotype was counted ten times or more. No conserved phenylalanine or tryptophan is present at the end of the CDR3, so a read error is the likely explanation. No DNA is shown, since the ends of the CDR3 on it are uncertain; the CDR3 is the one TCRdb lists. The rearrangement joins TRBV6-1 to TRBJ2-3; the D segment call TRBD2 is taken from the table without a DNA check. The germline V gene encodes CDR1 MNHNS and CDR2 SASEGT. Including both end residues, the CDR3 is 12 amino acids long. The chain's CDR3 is CASSRTSGIIHV.

This CDR3 is CASSLLPGQGSRNTIYF. The CDR3 DNA sequence: TGCGCCAGCAGCCTCCTCCCGGGACAGGGTTCTAGAAACACCATATATTTT. This sequence joins TRBV5-1 and TRBJ1-3; TRBD1 matches 9 bases. With V trimmed by 4 bases and J by 5 bases, 13 bases remained unmatched. In germline, CDR1 is SGHRS, CDR2 YFSETQ. The CDR3 runs to 17 residues.

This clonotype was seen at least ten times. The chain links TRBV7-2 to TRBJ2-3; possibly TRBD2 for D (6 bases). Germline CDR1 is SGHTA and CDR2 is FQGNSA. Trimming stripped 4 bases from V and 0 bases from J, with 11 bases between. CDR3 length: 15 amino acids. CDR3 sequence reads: CASSSGGMSTDTQYF. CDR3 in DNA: TGTGCCAGCAGCTCCGGCGGGATGAGCACAGATACGCAGTATTTT. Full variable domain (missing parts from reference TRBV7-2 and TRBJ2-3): GAGVSQSPSNKVTEKGKDVELRCDPISGHTALYWYRQSLGQGLEFLIYFQGNSAPDKSGLPSDRFSAERTGGSVSTLTIQRTQQEDSAVYLCASSSGGMSTDTQYFGPGTRLTVL.

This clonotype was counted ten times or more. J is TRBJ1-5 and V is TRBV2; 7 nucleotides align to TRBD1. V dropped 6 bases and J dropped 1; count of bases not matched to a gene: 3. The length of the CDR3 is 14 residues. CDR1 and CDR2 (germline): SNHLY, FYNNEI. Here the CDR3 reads CASRTGLSNQPQHF. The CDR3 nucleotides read TGTGCCAGCAGGACAGGGTTGAGCAATCAGCCCCAGCATTTT.

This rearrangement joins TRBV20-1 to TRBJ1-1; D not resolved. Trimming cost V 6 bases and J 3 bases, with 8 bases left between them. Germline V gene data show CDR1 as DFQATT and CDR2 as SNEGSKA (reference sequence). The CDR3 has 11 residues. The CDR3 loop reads CSAGTYTEAFF. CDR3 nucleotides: TGCAGTGCCGGTACGTACACTGAAGCTTTCTTT.

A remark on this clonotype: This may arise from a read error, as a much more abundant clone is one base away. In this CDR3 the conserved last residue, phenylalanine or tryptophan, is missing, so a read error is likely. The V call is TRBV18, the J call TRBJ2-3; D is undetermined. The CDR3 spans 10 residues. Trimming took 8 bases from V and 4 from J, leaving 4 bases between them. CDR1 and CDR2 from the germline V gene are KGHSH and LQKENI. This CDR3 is CASGADTQYY. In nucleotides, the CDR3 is TGTGCCAGCGGGGCAGATACGCAGTATTAT.

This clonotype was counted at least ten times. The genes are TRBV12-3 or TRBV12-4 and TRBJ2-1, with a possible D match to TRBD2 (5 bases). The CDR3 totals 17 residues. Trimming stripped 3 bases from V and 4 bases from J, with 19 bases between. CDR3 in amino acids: CASSFGFLASIYNEQFF. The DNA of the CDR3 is TGTGCCAGCAGTTTTGGGTTTCTAGCAAGTATATACAATGAGCAGTTCTTC.

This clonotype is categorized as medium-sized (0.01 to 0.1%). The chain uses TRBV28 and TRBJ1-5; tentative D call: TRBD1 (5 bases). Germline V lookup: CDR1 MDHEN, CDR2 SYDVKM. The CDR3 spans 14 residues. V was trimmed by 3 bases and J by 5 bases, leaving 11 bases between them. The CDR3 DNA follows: TGTGCCAGCAGTTTTTTCGGCAGGGATCAGCCCCAGCATTTT. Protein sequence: CASSFFGRDQPQHF.